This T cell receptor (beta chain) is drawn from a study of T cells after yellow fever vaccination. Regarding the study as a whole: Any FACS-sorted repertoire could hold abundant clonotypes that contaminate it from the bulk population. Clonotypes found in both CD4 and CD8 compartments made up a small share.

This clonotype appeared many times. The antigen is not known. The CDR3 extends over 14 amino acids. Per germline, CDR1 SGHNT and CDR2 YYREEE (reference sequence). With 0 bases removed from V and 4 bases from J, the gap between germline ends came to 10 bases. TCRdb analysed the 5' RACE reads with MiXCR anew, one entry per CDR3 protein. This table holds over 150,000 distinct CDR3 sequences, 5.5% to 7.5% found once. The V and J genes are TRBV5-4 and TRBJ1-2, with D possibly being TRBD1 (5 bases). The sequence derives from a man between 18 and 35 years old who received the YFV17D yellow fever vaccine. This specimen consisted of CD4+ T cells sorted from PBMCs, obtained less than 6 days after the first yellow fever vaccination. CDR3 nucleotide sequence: TGTGCCAGCAGCTTGGATCAGGGTGGCTATGGCTACACCTTC. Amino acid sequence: CASSLDQGGYGYTF.